Presented here are 4 T cell receptor beta chains from one specimen sequenced in a study of blood T cells in healthy people across ages (dated by TCRdb to the mid-2010s). The library was made by 5' RACE. The sample was run on an Illumina HiSeq 2500. The second PCR ran for about 7 to 11 cycles and used a J-beta primer mix along with a sample-barcoded 5' primer. The public reads were run again by TCRdb, first through fastp at Q25 and then through MiXCR, and only productive beta chains were kept. Rows merge per CDR3 protein into single entries with the most common DNA and genes. The sample profile shows about 770,000 distinct CDR3 sequences; 40% to 50% of them were found once. Together, the top ten hold roughly 18% of the sample. The sequencing sample was made of blood. The receptors stem from a man in his fifties or sixties in good health.

The chain joins TRBV7-9 to TRBJ2-7; possibly TRBD1 for D (6 bases). The CDR3 is 15 residues long. Trimming pared 4 bases from V and 3 bases from J, leaving 16 bases between. Looked up from germline, CDR1 is SEHNR and CDR2 is FQNEAQ (reference sequence). The DNA for the CDR3 is TGTGCCAGCAGCTCGGACAGCACGGGGATCTACGAGCAGTACTTC. It specifies CASSSDSTGIYEQYF.

V usage is TRBV7-3 and J usage is TRBJ2-1; TRBD2 matches at 11 bases. The end of the DNA aligns better with TRBJ2-7, so the J call may be wrong. The CDR3 has 16 residues. Germline CDR1 SGHTA, CDR2 FQGTGA. CDR3 nucleotides: TGTGCCAGCAGCTCAAGGGGACTAGCGGCCTACAATGAGCAGTACTTC. Translation gives CASSSRGLAAYNEQYF.

The genes are TRBV7-7 and TRBJ2-5; no firm D call. The CDR3 totals 13 residues. V was trimmed by 5 bases and J by 1 base, leaving 8 bases between them. CDR1 and CDR2 (germline): SSHAT, FNYEAQ (reference sequence). The CDR3 sequence is CASSTVIQETQYF. CDR3 sequence (DNA): TGTGCCAGCAGCACGGTAATCCAAGAGACCCAGTACTTC.

The chain uses TRBV28 and TRBJ2-5; D might be TRBD2 (5 bases). V was shortened by 6 bases and J by 2 bases, with 13 bases between the two germline ends. Germline V CDR1 and CDR2: MDHEN, SYDVKM. This CDR3 is built from 14 residues. This chain's CDR3 is CASRLEAVQETQYF. The CDR3 nucleotides read TGTGCCAGCAGGCTGGAGGCGGTACAAGAGACCCAGTACTTC.